This T cell receptor (beta chain) appears in the sequencing data of a study of T cells after yellow fever vaccination. General study points: Clonotypes appearing in both CD4 and CD8 compartments existed, and their share was small. Among primary-vaccination clones, most reappeared after the booster, at around 97% for CD4 and under 90% for CD8.

For TCR, cDNA came from 5'RACE template switching, which added a universal primer site and UMIs. TCRdb reanalysed the 5' RACE reads using MiXCR and keeps one entry per CDR3 protein. The table lists about 320,000 distinct CDR3 sequences, around 11% of them singletons, with around 3.2% in the top ten. A few counts support this clonotype. Its antigen is undetermined. The CDR3 extends over 14 amino acids. Germline V CDR1 and CDR2: LNHDA, SQIVND (reference sequence). Trimming removed 3 bases from V and 5 bases from J, with 13 bases in between. This clonotype was obtained from a young man who received the YFV17D yellow fever vaccine. This specimen consisted of CD4+ T cells sorted from PBMCs, obtained 45 days after the yellow fever booster vaccination. The chain uses TRBV19 and TRBJ1-1; D might be TRBD1 (5 bases). The CDR3 here is CASSISGAPTEAFF. In DNA form, the CDR3 reads TGTGCCAGTAGTATTAGCGGGGCCCCGACTGAAGCTTTCTTT.